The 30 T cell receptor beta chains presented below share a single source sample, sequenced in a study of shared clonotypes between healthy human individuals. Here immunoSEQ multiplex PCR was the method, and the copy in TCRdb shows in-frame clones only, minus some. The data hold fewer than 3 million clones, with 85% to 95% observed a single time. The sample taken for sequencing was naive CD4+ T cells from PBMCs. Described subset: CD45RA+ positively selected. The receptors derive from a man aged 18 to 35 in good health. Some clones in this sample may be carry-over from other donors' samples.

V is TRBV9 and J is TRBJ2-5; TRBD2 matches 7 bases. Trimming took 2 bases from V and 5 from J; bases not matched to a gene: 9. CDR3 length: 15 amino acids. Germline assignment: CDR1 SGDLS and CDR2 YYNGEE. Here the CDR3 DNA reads TGTGCCAGCAGCGTTTTGGGCGGGAGTTGGGAGACCCAGTACTTC. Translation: CASSVLGGSWETQYF.

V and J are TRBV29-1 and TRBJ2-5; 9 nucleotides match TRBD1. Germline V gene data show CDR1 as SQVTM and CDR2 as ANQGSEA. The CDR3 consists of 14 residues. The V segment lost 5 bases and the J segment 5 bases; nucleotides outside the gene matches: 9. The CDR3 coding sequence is TGCAGCGTTACGGAATGGACAGGGGACGAGACCCAGTACTTC. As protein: CSVTEWTGDETQYF.

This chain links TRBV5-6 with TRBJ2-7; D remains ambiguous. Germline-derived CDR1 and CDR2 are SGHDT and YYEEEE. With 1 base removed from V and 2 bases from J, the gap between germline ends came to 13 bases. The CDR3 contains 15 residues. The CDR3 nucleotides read TGTGCCAGCAGCTTGAGTAGGACCAGCCCCTACGAGCAGTACTTC. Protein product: CASSLSRTSPYEQYF.

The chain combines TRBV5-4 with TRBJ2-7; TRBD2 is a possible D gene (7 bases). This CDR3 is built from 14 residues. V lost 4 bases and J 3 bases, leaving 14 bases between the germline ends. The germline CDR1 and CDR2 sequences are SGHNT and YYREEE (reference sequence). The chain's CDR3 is CASSPGGGVYEQYF. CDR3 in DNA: TGTGCCAGCAGCCCGGGGGGCGGAGTCTACGAGCAGTACTTC. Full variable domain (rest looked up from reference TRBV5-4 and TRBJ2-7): ETGVTQSPTHLIKTRGQQVTLRCSSQSGHNTVSWYQQALGQGPQFIFQYYREEENGRGNFPPRFSGLQFPNYSSELNVNALELDDSALYLCASSPGGGVYEQYFGPGTRLTVT.

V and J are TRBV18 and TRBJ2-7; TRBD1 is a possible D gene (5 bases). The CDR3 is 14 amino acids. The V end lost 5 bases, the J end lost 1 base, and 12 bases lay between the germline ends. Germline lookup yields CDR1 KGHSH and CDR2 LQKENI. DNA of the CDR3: TGTGCCAGCTCAGGTGGGGCCGGATCCTACGAGCAGTACTTC. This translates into CASSGGAGSYEQYF. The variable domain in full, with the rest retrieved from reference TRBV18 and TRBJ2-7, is NAGVMQNPRHLVRRRGQEARLRCSPMKGHSHVYWYRQLPEEGLKFMVYLQKENIIDESGMPKERFSAEFPKEGPSILRIQQVVRGDSAAYFCASSGGAGSYEQYFGPGTRLTVT.

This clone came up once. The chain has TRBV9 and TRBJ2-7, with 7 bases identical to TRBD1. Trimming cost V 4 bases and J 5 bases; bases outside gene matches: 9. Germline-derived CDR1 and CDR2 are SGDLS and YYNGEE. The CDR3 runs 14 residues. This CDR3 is CASSSLGQFNEQYF. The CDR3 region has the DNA TGTGCCAGCAGCTCCCTGGGACAGTTCAACGAGCAGTACTTC.

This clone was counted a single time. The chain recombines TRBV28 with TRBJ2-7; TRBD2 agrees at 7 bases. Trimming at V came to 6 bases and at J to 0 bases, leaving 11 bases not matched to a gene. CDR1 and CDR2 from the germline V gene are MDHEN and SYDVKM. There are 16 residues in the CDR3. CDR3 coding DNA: TGTGCCAGCAGACTGACCGGGACTATAAGCTCCTACGAGCAGTACTTC. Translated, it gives CASRLTGTISSYEQYF.

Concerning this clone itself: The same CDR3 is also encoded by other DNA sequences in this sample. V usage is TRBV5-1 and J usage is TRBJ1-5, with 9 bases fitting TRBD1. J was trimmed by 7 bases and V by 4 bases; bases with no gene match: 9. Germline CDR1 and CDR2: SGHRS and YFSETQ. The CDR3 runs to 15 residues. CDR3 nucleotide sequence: TGCGCCAGCAGCCTAGGGACAGGGAGAGGACAGCCCCAGCATTTT. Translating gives CASSLGTGRGQPQHF. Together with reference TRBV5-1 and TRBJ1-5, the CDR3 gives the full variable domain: KAGVTQTPRYLIKTRGQQVTLSCSPISGHRSVSWYQQTPGQGLQFLFEYFSETQRNKGNFPGRFSGRQFSNSRSEMNVSTLELGDSALYLCASSLGTGRGQPQHFGDGTRLSIL.

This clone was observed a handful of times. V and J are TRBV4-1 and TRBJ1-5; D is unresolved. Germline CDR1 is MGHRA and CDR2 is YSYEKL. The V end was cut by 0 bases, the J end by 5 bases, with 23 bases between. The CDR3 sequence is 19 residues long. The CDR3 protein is CASSQDWDGGRFRYQPQHF. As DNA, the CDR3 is TGCGCCAGCAGCCAAGATTGGGATGGCGGCAGATTTAGGTATCAGCCCCAGCATTTT.

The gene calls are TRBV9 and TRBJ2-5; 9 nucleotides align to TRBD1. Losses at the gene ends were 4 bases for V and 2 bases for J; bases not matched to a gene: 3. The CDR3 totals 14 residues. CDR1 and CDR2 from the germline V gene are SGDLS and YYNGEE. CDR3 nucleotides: TGTGCCAGCAGCAAAGGACAGGGGCAAGAGACCCAGTACTTC. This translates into CASSKGQGQETQYF.

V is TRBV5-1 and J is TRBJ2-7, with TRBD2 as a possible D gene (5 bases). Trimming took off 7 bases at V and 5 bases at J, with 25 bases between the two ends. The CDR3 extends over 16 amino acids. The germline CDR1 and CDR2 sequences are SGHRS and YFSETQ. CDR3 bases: TGCGCCAGCTCTCGAGACTACCGGGGAAGCGCTAACGAGCAGTACTTC. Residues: CASSRDYRGSANEQYF.

CDR3 nucleotides: TGTGCCAGCAGCCGAAGCGGGCCTAGCTCCTACGAGCAGTACTTC. Protein sequence: CASSRSGPSSYEQYF. This chain uses TRBV6-6 with TRBJ2-7, with D tentatively TRBD2 (6 bases). Trimming removed 6 bases from V and 0 bases from J, with 15 bases in between. This CDR3 contains 15 residues. Germline V lookup: CDR1 MNHNY, CDR2 SVGAGI (reference sequence).

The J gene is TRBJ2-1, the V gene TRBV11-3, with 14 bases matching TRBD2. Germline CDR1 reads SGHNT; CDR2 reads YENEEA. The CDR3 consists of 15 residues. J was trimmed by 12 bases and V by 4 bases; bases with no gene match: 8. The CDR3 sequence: CASSSGTSGSVVQFF. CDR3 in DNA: TGTGCCAGCAGCTCCGGGACTAGCGGGAGTGTGGTGCAGTTCTTC. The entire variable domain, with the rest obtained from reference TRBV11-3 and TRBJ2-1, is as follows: EAGVVQSPRYKIIEKKQPVAFWCNPISGHNTLYWYLQNLGQGPELLIRYENEEAVDDSQLPKDRFSAERLKGVDSTLKIQPAELGDSAVYLCASSSGTSGSVVQFFGPGTRLTVL.

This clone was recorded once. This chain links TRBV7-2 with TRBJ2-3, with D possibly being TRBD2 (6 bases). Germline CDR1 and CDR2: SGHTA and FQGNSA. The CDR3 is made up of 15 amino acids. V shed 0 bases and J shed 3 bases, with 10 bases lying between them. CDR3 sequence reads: CASSLAGGKTDTQYF. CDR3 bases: TGTGCCAGCAGCTTAGCGGGAGGAAAAACAGATACGCAGTATTTT.

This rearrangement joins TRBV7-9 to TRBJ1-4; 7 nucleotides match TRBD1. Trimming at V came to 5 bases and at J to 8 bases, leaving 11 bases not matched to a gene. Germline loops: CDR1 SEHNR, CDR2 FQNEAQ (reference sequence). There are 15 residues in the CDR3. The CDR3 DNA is TGTGCCAGCAGCATCCGGGACAGCCATATCGAAAAACTGTTTTTT. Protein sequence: CASSIRDSHIEKLFF.

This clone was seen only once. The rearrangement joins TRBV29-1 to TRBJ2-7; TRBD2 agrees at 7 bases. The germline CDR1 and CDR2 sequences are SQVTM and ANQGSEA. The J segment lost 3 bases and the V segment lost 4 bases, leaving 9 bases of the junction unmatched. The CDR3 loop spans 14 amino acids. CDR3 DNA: TGCAGCGTTGGGACTAGGGGAACTAACTACGAGCAGTACTTC. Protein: CSVGTRGTNYEQYF.

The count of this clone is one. The CDR3 nucleotides are TGCGCCAGCAGCTTCATGGGGACTCGTAACACCGGGGAGCTGTTTTTT. Protein product: CASSFMGTRNTGELFF. The chain uses TRBV5-1 and TRBJ2-2; the D gene is possibly TRBD2 (6 bases). The CDR3 length is 16 residues. Germline values: CDR1 SGHRS, CDR2 YFSETQ. The ends were cut back, 2 bases at V and 2 bases at J, with 13 bases in the middle. The complete variable domain, with remaining parts taken from reference TRBV5-1 and TRBJ2-2, reads KAGVTQTPRYLIKTRGQQVTLSCSPISGHRSVSWYQQTPGQGLQFLFEYFSETQRNKGNFPGRFSGRQFSNSRSEMNVSTLELGDSALYLCASSFMGTRNTGELFFGEGSRLTVL.

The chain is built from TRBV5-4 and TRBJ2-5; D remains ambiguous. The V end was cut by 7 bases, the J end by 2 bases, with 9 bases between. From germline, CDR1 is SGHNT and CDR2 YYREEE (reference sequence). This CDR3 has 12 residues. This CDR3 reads CASQGWQETQYF. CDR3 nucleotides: TGTGCCAGCCAAGGGTGGCAAGAGACCCAGTACTTC.

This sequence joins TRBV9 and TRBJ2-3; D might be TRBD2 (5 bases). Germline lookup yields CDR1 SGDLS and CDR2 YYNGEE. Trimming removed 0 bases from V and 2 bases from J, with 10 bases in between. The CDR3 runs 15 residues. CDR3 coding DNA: TGTGCCAGCAGCGTAGGGACTCAATCCACAGATACGCAGTATTTT. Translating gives CASSVGTQSTDTQYF.

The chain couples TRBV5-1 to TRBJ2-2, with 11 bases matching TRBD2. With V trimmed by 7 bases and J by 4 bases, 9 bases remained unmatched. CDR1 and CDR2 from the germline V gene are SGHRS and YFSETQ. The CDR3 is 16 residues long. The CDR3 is CASRQGLADSTGELFF. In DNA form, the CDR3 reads TGCGCCAGCCGCCAGGGACTAGCGGACTCCACCGGGGAGCTGTTTTTT. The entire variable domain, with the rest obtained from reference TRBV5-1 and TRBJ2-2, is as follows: KAGVTQTPRYLIKTRGQQVTLSCSPISGHRSVSWYQQTPGQGLQFLFEYFSETQRNKGNFPGRFSGRQFSNSRSEMNVSTLELGDSALYLCASRQGLADSTGELFFGEGSRLTVL.

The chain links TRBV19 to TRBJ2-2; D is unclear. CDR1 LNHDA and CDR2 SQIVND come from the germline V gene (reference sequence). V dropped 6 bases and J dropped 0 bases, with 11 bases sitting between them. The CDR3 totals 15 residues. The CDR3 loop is CASRILGANTGELFF. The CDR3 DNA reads TGTGCCAGTAGAATTCTGGGCGCGAACACCGGGGAGCTGTTTTTT.

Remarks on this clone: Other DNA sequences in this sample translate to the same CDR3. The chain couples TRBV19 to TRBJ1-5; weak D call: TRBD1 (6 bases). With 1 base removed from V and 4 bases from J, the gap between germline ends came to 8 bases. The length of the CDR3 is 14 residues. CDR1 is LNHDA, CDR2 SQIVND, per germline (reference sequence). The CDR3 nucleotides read TGTGCCAGTAGTATAGTCAGGGGTAATCAGCCCCAGCATTTT. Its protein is CASSIVRGNQPQHF.

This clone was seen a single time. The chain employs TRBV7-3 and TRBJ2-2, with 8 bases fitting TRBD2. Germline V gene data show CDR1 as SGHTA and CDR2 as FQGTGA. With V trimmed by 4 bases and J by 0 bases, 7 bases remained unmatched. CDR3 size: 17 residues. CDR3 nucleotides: TGTGCCAGCAGCTCCCTAGGGACTAGAGCGAACACCGGGGAGCTGTTTTTT. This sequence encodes CASSSLGTRANTGELFF.

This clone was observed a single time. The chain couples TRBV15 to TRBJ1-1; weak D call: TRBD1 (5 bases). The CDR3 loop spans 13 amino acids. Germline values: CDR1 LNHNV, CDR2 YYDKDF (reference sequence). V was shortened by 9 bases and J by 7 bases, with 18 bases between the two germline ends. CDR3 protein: CATGTSGGDEAFF. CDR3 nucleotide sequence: TGTGCCACAGGAACGAGTGGGGGGGATGAAGCTTTCTTT.

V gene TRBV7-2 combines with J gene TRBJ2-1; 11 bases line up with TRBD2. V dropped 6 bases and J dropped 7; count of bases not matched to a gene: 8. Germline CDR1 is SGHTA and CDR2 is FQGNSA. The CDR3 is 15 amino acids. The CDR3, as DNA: TGTGCCAGCAGGCTAGCGGGAGGTTCAATAAATGAGCAGTTCTTC. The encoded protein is CASRLAGGSINEQFF.

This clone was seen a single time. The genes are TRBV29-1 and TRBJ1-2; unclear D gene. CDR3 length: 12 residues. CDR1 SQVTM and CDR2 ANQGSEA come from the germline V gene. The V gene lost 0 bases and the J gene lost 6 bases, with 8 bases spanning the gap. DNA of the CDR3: TGCAGCGTTGAAGAGGCGTCCCATGGCTACACCTTC. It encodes CSVEEASHGYTF.

The CDR3 loop is CASGLAGVNEQYF. CDR3 DNA sequence: TGTGCCAGCGGCTTAGCGGGAGTCAACGAGCAGTACTTC. The J gene is TRBJ2-7, the V gene TRBV28; 9 nucleotides line up with TRBD2. V was pared by 8 bases and J by 5 bases, with 7 bases of the junction left unmatched. This CDR3 has 13 residues. Per germline, CDR1 MDHEN and CDR2 SYDVKM. Supplemented by reference TRBV28 and TRBJ2-7, the full variable domain reads DVKVTQSSRYLVKRTGEKVFLECVQDMDHENMFWYRQDPGLGLRLIYFSYDVKMKEKGDIPEGYSVSREKKERFSLILESASTNQTSMYLCASGLAGVNEQYFGPGTRLTVT.

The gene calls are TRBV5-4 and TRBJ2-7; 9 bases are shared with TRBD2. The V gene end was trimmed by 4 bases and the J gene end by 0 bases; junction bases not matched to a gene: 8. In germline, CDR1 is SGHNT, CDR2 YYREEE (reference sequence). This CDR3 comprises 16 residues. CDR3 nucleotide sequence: TGTGCCAGCAGCCTGGAACCTAGCGGGGTCTCCTACGAGCAGTACTTC. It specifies CASSLEPSGVSYEQYF. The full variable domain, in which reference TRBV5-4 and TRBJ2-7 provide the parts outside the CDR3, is ETGVTQSPTHLIKTRGQQVTLRCSSQSGHNTVSWYQQALGQGPQFIFQYYREEENGRGNFPPRFSGLQFPNYSSELNVNALELDDSALYLCASSLEPSGVSYEQYFGPGTRLTVT.

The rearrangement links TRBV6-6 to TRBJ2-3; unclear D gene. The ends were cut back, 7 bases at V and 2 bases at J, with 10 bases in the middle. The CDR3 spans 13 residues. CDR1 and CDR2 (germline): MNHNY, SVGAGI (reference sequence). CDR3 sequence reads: CASTWSFTDTQYF. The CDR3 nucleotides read TGTGCCAGCACGTGGAGTTTCACAGATACGCAGTATTTT.

Here the CDR3 DNA reads TGTGCCAGCAGAGCACAGGGACGCGGCTACACCTTC. Amino acid sequence: CASRAQGRGYTF. The rearrangement links TRBV27 to TRBJ1-2, with a tentative D call TRBD1 (6 bases). The germline gives CDR1 MNHEY, CDR2 SMNVEV (reference sequence). V lost 6 bases and J 8 bases, leaving 13 bases between the germline ends. The CDR3 totals 12 residues.